What follows is one TCR beta chain and its context. This specimen comes from a study of blood T cell repertoires in COVID-19. Assay used: immunoSEQ multiplex PCR; TCRdb lists only in-frame clones, some missing. The sample comprises roughly 250,000 clones, roughly four fifths of which are singletons, and 4.7% rests with the top ten. CDR1 is GTSNPN, CDR2 SVGIG, per germline (reference sequence). This CDR3 region has 15 residues. Trimming cost V 3 bases and J 7 bases; bases outside gene matches: 10. Sample: peripheral blood. This rearrangement joins TRBV30 to TRBJ1-4, with TRBD1 matching 8 bases. The receptor was isolated from a woman aged 70-85 years with acute or convalescent COVID-19. CDR3 DNA sequence: TGTGCCTGGAGCCCGGCAGGGGGCGAGGCTGAAAAACTGTTTTTT. It yields the protein CAWSPAGGEAEKLFF.